Below are 8 T cell receptor beta chains sequenced from a single sample in a study of shared clonotypes between healthy human individuals. Assay: immunoSEQ multiplex PCR; the TCRdb copy retains only in-frame clones and omits some. The sample has around 1,000,000 clones, 60% to 80% seen once. The sample consisted of memory CD4+ T cells from PBMCs. Specified subset: CD45RA-negative fraction. The receptors were sampled from a man younger than 30 in good health. Some clones in this sample may be carry-over from other donors' samples.

This clone was counted only a few times. This chain connects TRBV19 to TRBJ2-1; TRBD2 agrees at 10 bases. J gave up 6 bases and V 6 bases, and 2 bases lay outside the gene matches. The length of the CDR3 is 13 residues. CDR1 and CDR2 from the germline V gene are LNHDA and SQIVND (reference sequence). The DNA for the CDR3 is TGTGCCAGTAGACTAGCGGGGAGCAATGAGCAGTTCTTC. It specifies CASRLAGSNEQFF.

This clone was observed once. In DNA form, the CDR3 reads TGTGCCAGCATAGCGGCAGATACGCAGTATTTT. Protein sequence: CASIAADTQYF. This rearrangement joins TRBV7-2 to TRBJ2-3; D perhaps matches TRBD2 (6 bases). Germline V lookup: CDR1 SGHTA, CDR2 FQGNSA. Trimming left V 7 bases short and J 4 bases short, with 6 bases between. The length of the CDR3 is 11 residues.

The chain employs TRBV5-5 and TRBJ2-5; 12 bases fit TRBD2. Trimming cost V 4 bases and J 5 bases; bases outside gene matches: 12. The CDR3 length is 17 residues. Germline V gene lookup returns CDR1 SGHKS and CDR2 YYEKEE (reference sequence). In DNA, the CDR3 is TGTGCCAGCAGCCCGCGGACTAGCGGGACTATCGGGGAGACCCAGTACTTC. Protein: CASSPRTSGTIGETQYF.

V and J are TRBV5-1 and TRBJ2-2, with D tentatively TRBD1 (5 bases). Trimming took off 5 bases at V and 1 base at J, with 15 bases between the two ends. Germline V gene sequence: CDR1 SGHRS, CDR2 YFSETQ. This CDR3 spans 16 amino acids. The CDR3 protein is CASSRTQGWNTGELFF. The CDR3 DNA sequence: TGCGCCAGCAGTCGGACGCAGGGCTGGAACACCGGGGAGCTGTTTTTT.

The rearrangement uses TRBV9 and TRBJ2-5; TRBD1 might be the D (5 bases). CDR1 is SGDLS and CDR2 is YYNGEE in the germline V gene. V gave up 3 bases and J gave up 4 bases, with 13 bases separating them. This CDR3 contains 14 residues. CDR3: CASSGSGMLETQYF. CDR3 sequence (DNA): TGTGCCAGCAGCGGCTCAGGGATGCTAGAGACCCAGTACTTC.

The V gene is TRBV10-3, the J gene TRBJ2-3; 13 bases line up with TRBD2. The CDR3 contains 17 residues. J lost 2 bases, V lost 6 bases, and 8 bases had no gene match. Germline CDR1 is ENHRY and CDR2 is SYGVKD. DNA for the CDR3: TGTGCCATCAGCTCCGTCGGACTAGCGGGAGACACAGATACGCAGTATTTT. Protein sequence: CAISSVGLAGDTDTQYF.

The rearrangement links TRBV28 to TRBJ2-2, with a weak D call TRBD2 (5 bases). This CDR3 region has 17 residues. The V end lost 6 bases, the J end lost 0 bases, and 17 bases lay between the germline ends. Per germline, CDR1 MDHEN and CDR2 SYDVKM. This CDR3 reads CASSSRVSSSNTGELFF. CDR3 bases: TGTGCCAGCAGCTCGAGGGTGTCCAGTTCGAACACCGGGGAGCTGTTTTTT.

This clone came up a few times. This chain connects TRBV7-2 to TRBJ1-1; D call uncertain. Trimming removed 9 bases at V and 1 base at J, with 12 bases between. The CDR3 loop spans 13 amino acids. Germline V CDR1 and CDR2: SGHTA, FQGNSA. The CDR3 protein is CASHPHRNTEAFF. The CDR3 DNA is TGTGCCAGTCACCCACACCGGAACACTGAAGCTTTCTTT.